This TCR beta chain was sequenced during a study of blood T cell repertoires in COVID-19. Overall study: Donors in the United States, Italy and Spain gave samples during acute or convalescent COVID-19.

The repertoire was sequenced with immunoSEQ multiplex PCR; TCRdb's copy has only in-frame clones and lacks some. The data show fewer than 200,000 clones, less than 85% seen once. CDR1 MDHEN and CDR2 SYDVKM come from the germline V gene. V was cut by 6 bases and J by 2 bases, with 19 bases left in between. This CDR3 has 16 amino acids. This clone came up once. The receptor comes from a woman in her 50s who had recovered from COVID-19. What was sequenced was PBMCs or T cells enriched from blood (not recorded which). The chain has TRBV28 and TRBJ1-2, with a tentative D call TRBD1 (6 bases). This chain's CDR3 is CASSPGNRDRNYGYTF. The CDR3 DNA follows: TGTGCCAGCAGCCCTGGTAACAGGGACCGGAACTATGGCTACACCTTC.